A selection of T cell receptor beta chains follows, all from one sample in a study of chemoradiotherapy in HPV16-positive cancers. Produced via immunoSEQ multiplex PCR; TCRdb's table is partial and in-frame only. The data contain 1,500 to 2,000 clones, 70% to 90% of them singletons. The sample in question was tumor tissue, obtained from a patient who underwent chemoradiotherapy. The source of these receptors is a human donor with HPV-associated anogenital cancer. The CDR3 runs from the conserved cysteine through the conserved F or W. D genes are given only for firm matches.

TRBD2	TRBV9	TRBJ2-1	CASGAGGPYNEQFF
.	TRBV21-1	TRBJ1-2	CASTKAVNYGYTF
.	TRBV5-1	.	CASSRQVDGLYEQYF
TRBD1	TRBV6-5	TRBJ1-3	CASSFQGANTIYF
.	TRBV10-3	TRBJ2-2	CAISLRGSPTGELFF
.	TRBV7-8	TRBJ1-2	CASSGGDGRGYTF
.	TRBV27	TRBJ2-7	CASRIGMASSYEQYF
TRBD2	TRBV7-2	TRBJ2-1	CASKESGTSYNEQFF
.	TRBV2	TRBJ1-2	CASSAPYGGGYGYTF
.	TRBV18	TRBJ2-1	CASSPPVSRSSYNEQFF
TRBD1	TRBV5-1	TRBJ1-1	CASQHGTANTEAFF
TRBD2	TRBV7-2	TRBJ2-2	CASSLVGGGNTGELFF
.	TRBV7-2	TRBJ2-5	CASSLNQGKTQYF
.	TRBV4-1	TRBJ2-1	CASSQDRREPYNEQFF
.	TRBV12-5	TRBJ1-2	CASGSPTLTTYGYTF
TRBD2	TRBV5-1	TRBJ2-1	CASSLLGLAGSSSYNEQFF
TRBD2	TRBV19	TRBJ2-7	CASSSGLAYEQYF
.	TRBV11-3	TRBJ2-2	CASSGIQATTGELFF
TRBD2	TRBV7-2	TRBJ2-1	CASSLGGTSRDEQFF
TRBD2	TRBV6-5	TRBJ2-7	CASSKAGDQYEQYF
.	TRBV29-1	TRBJ1-1	CSVESQGGTEAFF
TRBD1	TRBV5-1	TRBJ2-6	CASSLALYRGSGANVLTF